Below, 15 T cell receptor beta chains from the same sample are listed, as sequenced in a study of blood T cell repertoires in COVID-19. Assay: immunoSEQ multiplex PCR; the TCRdb copy retains only in-frame clones and omits some. The data contain 200,000 to 250,000 clones, about 81% of them singletons. Material: peripheral blood. The receptors were sampled from a woman aged 65 to 85 with COVID-19, enrolled during active disease.

This chain joins TRBV6-5 and TRBJ2-1; D unresolved. Germline CDR1 reads MNHEY; CDR2 reads SVGAGI. CDR3 length: 11 residues. Trimming shortened V by 7 bases and J by 5 bases, and 6 bases separated the two germline ends. CDR3 protein: CASTIHNEQFF. For the CDR3, the DNA is TGTGCCAGCACCATTCACAATGAGCAGTTCTTC.

The V gene is TRBV28, the J gene TRBJ1-3, with 7 positions matching TRBD1. With V trimmed by 5 bases and J by 2 bases, 9 bases remained unmatched. Per the germline V gene, CDR1 is MDHEN and CDR2 is SYDVKM. The length of the CDR3 is 16 residues. CDR3 sequence: CASSPGQPLAGNTIYF. Written as DNA, the CDR3 is TGTGCCAGCAGTCCGGGACAGCCGCTCGCTGGAAACACCATATATTTT.

This rearrangement joins TRBV4-2 to TRBJ1-4; no definite D call. Germline CDR1 and CDR2: LGHNA and YNFKEQ. The germline V and J ends were trimmed by 3 bases and 0 bases, with 11 bases remaining between them. The CDR3 sequence is 16 residues long. The CDR3 nucleotides read TGTGCCAGCAGCCAGTCGTATCTTGCAACTAATGAAAAACTGTTTTTT. It encodes CASSQSYLATNEKLFF.

V and J are TRBV4-3 and TRBJ1-1; the D gene is possibly TRBD1 (5 bases). Germline values: CDR1 LGHNA, CDR2 YSLEER. Trimming cost V 3 bases and J 1 base, with 9 bases left between them. The CDR3 runs to 14 residues. The CDR3 loop is CASSQVDRNTEAFF. As DNA, the CDR3 is TGCGCCAGCAGCCAGGTTGACAGGAACACTGAAGCTTTCTTT.

Here the CDR3 DNA reads TGTGCCAGCAGCTTGGCCCTCGGCAATGAGCAGTTCTTC. It specifies CASSLALGNEQFF. The V gene is TRBV5-6, the J gene TRBJ2-1; no clear D gene. The germline V gene encodes CDR1 SGHDT and CDR2 YYEEEE. V was shortened by 0 bases and J by 6 bases, with 7 bases between the two germline ends. The CDR3 extends over 13 amino acids. Combining the CDR3 with reference TRBV5-6 and TRBJ2-1 gives the whole variable domain DAGVTQSPTHLIKTRGQQVTLRCSPKSGHDTVSWYQQALGQGPQFIFQYYEEEERQRGNFPDRFSGHQFPNYSSELNVNALLLGDSALYLCASSLALGNEQFFGPGTRLTVL.

The chain links TRBV28 to TRBJ1-6; D call uncertain. The V end was cut by 10 bases, the J end by 0 bases, with 10 bases between. Germline CDR1 and CDR2: MDHEN and SYDVKM. CDR3 size: 14 residues. The CDR3 DNA is TGTGCCACCCTCTACAGCTCCTATAATTCACCCCTCCACTTT. Translating gives CATLYSSYNSPLHF.

There are a few counts of this clone. The chain employs TRBV16 and TRBJ2-7, with 8 bases lining up with TRBD2. The germline V gene has CDR1 KGHSY and CDR2 FQNENV. V lost 2 bases to trimming and J lost 4 bases; unmatched junction nucleotides: 7. The CDR3 sequence is 15 residues long. The chain's CDR3 is CASSQRSGSGYEQYF. The CDR3, as DNA: TGTGCCAGCAGCCAAAGAAGCGGGAGTGGGTACGAGCAGTACTTC.

The chain employs TRBV3-1 (or the pseudogene TRBV3-2) and TRBJ1-4, with a possible D match to TRBD1 (5 bases). This CDR3 contains 13 residues. Germline CDR1 LGHDT, CDR2 YNNKEL (reference sequence). V lost 3 bases and J 7 bases, leaving 9 bases between the germline ends. Written as DNA, the CDR3 is TGTGCCAGCAGCCAGCCCGGGGGTGAAAAACTGTTTTTT. Translating gives CASSQPGGEKLFF.

The gene calls are TRBV19 and TRBJ1-1; 8 bases fit TRBD1. Germline CDR1 LNHDA, CDR2 SQIVND (reference sequence). The CDR3 has 14 amino acids. Trimming at V came to 10 bases and at J to 1 base, leaving 8 bases not matched to a gene. The CDR3 region has the DNA TGTGCCACCTACGACAGGGGAACGAACACTGAAGCTTTCTTT. This sequence encodes CATYDRGTNTEAFF.

This clone was counted between two and nine times. The rearrangement uses TRBV7-8 and TRBJ2-7; tentative D call: TRBD2 (5 bases). V was cut by 4 bases and J by 4 bases, with 17 bases left in between. This CDR3 has 15 amino acids. CDR1 and CDR2 (germline): SGHVS, FQNEAQ. The CDR3 protein is CASSSRTGDKYEQYF. As DNA, the CDR3 is TGTGCCAGCAGCTCGCGGACCGGGGATAAGTACGAGCAGTACTTC.

V is TRBV9 and J is TRBJ2-3, with a possible D match to TRBD2 (5 bases). Trimming removed 0 bases at V and 0 bases at J, with 5 bases between. The germline V gene has CDR1 SGDLS and CDR2 YYNGEE. The CDR3 has 14 residues. CDR3 in DNA: TGTGCCAGCAGCGTAGGCGGGAGCACAGATACGCAGTATTTT. Protein sequence: CASSVGGSTDTQYF.

This chain joins TRBV6-5 and TRBJ2-7; weak D call: TRBD2 (5 bases). The germline CDR1 and CDR2 sequences are MNHEY and SVGAGI. Deletions cut 6 bases from V and 0 bases from J, with 12 bases between. The CDR3 extends over 14 amino acids. The CDR3 loop is CASRTGVDSYEQYF. Written as DNA, the CDR3 is TGTGCCAGCAGGACCGGGGTCGACTCCTACGAGCAGTACTTC.

This clone was recorded once. The V call is TRBV18, the J call TRBJ2-7; 9 bases are shared with TRBD1. CDR3 length: 14 amino acids. CDR1 and CDR2 from the germline V gene are KGHSH and LQKENI. Germline trimming cut 3 bases from V and 6 bases from J; bases unmatched to any gene: 6. In nucleotides, the CDR3 is TGTGCCAGCTCACCGGGACAGGGTCCTTTCGAGCAGTACTTC. This encodes CASSPGQGPFEQYF.

To note about this clone: A junction end diverges from the germline sequence, so it may reflect a read error. The chain uses TRBV20-1 and TRBJ2-7, with 7 bases identical to TRBD2. The germline gives CDR1 DFQATT, CDR2 SNEGSKA (reference sequence). There are 11 residues in the CDR3. In nucleotides, the CDR3 is TGCAGTGCTAGCGATAGCCGGGACTACGACTTC. As protein: CSASDSRDYDF.

The chain employs TRBV29-1 and TRBJ1-1, with D possibly matching TRBD1 (5 bases). Germline V gene data show CDR1 as SQVTM and CDR2 as ANQGSEA. Trimming took 7 bases from V and 5 from J, leaving 8 bases between them. This CDR3 region has 10 residues. CDR3 sequence (DNA): TGCAGCGCGACAGAGACTGAAGCTTTCTTT. Its protein product is CSATETEAFF.